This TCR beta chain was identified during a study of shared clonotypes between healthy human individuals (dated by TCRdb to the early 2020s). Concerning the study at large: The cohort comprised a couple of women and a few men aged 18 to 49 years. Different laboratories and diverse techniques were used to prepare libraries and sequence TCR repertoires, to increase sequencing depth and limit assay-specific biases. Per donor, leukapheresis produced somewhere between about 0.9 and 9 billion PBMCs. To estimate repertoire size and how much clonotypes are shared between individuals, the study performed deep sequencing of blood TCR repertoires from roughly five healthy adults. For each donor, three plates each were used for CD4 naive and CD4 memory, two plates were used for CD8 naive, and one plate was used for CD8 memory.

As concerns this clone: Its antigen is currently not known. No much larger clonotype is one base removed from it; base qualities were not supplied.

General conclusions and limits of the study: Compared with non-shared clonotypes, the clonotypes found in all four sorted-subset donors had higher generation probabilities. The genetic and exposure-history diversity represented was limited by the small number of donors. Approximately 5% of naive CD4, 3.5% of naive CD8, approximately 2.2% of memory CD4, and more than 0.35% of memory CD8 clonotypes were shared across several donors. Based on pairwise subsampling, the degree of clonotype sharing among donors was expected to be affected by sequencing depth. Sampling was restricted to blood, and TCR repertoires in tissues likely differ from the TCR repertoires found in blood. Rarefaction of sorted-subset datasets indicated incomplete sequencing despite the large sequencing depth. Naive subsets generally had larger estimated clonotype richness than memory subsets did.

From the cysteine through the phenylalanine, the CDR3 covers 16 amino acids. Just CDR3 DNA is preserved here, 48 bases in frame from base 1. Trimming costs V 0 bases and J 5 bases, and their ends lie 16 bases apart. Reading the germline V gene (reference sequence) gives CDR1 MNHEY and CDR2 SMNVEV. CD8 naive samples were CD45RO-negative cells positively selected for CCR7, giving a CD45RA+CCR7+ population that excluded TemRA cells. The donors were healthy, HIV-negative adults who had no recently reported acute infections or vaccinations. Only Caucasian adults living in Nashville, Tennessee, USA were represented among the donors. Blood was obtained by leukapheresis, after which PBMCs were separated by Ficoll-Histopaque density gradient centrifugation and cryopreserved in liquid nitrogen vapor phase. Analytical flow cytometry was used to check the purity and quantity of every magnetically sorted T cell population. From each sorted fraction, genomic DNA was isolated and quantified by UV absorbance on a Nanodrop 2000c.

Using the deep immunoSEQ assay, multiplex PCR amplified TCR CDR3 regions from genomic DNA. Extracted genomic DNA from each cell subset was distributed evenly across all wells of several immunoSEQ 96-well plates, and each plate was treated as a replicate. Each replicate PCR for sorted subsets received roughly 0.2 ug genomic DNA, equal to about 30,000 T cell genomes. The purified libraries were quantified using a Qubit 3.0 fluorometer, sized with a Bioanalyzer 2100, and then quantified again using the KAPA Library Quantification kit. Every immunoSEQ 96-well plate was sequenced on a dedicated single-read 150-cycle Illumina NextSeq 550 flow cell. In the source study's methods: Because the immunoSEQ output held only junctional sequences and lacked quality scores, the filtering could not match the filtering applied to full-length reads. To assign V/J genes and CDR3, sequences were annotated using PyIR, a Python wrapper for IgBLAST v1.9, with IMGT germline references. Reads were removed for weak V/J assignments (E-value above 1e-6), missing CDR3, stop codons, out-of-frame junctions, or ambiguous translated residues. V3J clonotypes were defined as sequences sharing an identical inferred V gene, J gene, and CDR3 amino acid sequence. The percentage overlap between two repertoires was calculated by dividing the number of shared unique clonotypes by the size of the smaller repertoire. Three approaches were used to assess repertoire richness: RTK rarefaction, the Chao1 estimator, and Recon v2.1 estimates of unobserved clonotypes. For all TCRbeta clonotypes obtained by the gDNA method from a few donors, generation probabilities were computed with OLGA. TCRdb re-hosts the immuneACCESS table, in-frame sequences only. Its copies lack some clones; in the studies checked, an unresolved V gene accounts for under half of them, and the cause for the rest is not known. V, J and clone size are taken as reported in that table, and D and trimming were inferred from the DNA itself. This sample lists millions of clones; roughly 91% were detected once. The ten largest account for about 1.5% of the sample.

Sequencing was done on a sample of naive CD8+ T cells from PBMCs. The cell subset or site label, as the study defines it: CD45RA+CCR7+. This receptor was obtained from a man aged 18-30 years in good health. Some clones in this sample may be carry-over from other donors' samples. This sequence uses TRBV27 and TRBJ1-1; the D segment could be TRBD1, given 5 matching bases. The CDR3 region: CASSLSPHSGRTEAFF. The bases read TGTGCCAGCAGTTTATCGCCTCATTCAGGGAGGACTGAAGCTTTCTTT.